One sample yielded the 4 T cell receptor beta chains listed below, sequenced in a study of CXCR3-negative and CXCR3-positive naive CD8 T cells. UMI-labeled 5' RACE TRB cDNA libraries were prepared from the cells. TCRdb reanalyzed the 5' RACE reads and collapses them to one entry per CDR3 protein, without DNA. Its listing shows 100,000 to 150,000 distinct CDR3 sequences. The sequencing input was naive CXCR3- CD8+ T cells from blood. Described subset: CD45RO-CCR7+CD27+CD95- naive CD8+ T cells lacking CXCR3 (TNR3-). All receptors derive from a human donor in good health. Some clones in this sample may be carry-over from other donors' samples.

The rearrangement uses TRBV28 and TRBJ2-7; TCRdb indicates TRBD2, and absent DNA this call remains unverified. The CDR3 sequence is 16 residues long. CDR1 is MDHEN and CDR2 is SYDVKM in the germline V gene. CDR3: CASSSNLAGAFYEQYF.

The CDR3 reads CASSSRTSDNVQFF. V and J are TRBV11-3 and TRBJ2-1; TCRdb's assignment of TRBD2 cannot be checked, as there is no DNA. The CDR3 is made up of 14 amino acids. Germline V gives CDR1 SGHNT, CDR2 YENEEA.

This sequence joins TRBV4-1 and TRBJ2-1; as DNA is missing, the TRBD1 call by TCRdb cannot be tested. This CDR3 is built from 15 residues. CDR1 is MGHRA, CDR2 YSYEKL, per germline. This CDR3 is CASSQRDIVRNEQFF.

The gene calls are TRBV4-3 and TRBJ2-1; there is no DNA to check the TCRdb D call of TRBD1. CDR3 length: 15 residues. The germline V gene has CDR1 LGHNA and CDR2 YSLEER. The CDR3 loop reads CASSQGRQGGNEQFF.